Following are 25 T cell receptor beta chains from one sample sequenced in a study of shared clonotypes between healthy human individuals. Profiling relied on immunoSEQ multiplex PCR, and the TCRdb table lists in-frame clones only, not all of them. This table has about 480,000 clones, more than 65% appearing once. Source material: PBMCs. The receptor source for this set is a woman aged 40-49 years in good health. Some clones in this sample may be carry-over from other donors' samples.

This clone was picked up a small number of times. This sequence joins TRBV9 and TRBJ2-2, with no clear D. Trimming left V 6 bases short and J 5 bases short, with 14 bases between. CDR1 SGDLS and CDR2 YYNGEE come from the germline V gene. The CDR3 covers 14 residues. CDR3 region: CASNTPGVTGELFF. The DNA for the CDR3 is TGTGCCAGCAACACCCCCGGCGTGACCGGGGAGCTGTTTTTT. Variable domain in full (rest from reference TRBV9 and TRBJ2-2): DSGVTQTPKHLITATGQRVTLRCSPRSGDLSVYWYQQSLDQGLQFLIQYYNGEERAKGNILERFSAQQFPDLHSELNLSSLELGDSALYFCASNTPGVTGELFFGEGSRLTVL.

The V call is TRBV19, the J call TRBJ1-1, with D possibly matching TRBD1 (5 bases). The germline V gene has CDR1 LNHDA and CDR2 SQIVND (reference sequence). V was trimmed by 4 bases and J by 0 bases, leaving 6 bases between them. The CDR3 has 13 residues. DNA for the CDR3: TGTGCCAGTAGTAGAGGGGTGAACACTGAAGCTTTCTTT. Translated, it gives CASSRGVNTEAFF.

This chain joins TRBV6-5 and TRBJ2-7, with D hard to call. This CDR3 is built from 12 residues. Per germline, CDR1 MNHEY and CDR2 SVGAGI. Trimming took off 6 bases at V and 2 bases at J, with 8 bases between the two ends. CDR3 DNA sequence: TGTGCCAGCAGAGGGCCAACCTACGAGCAGTACTTC. This codes for CASRGPTYEQYF.

V and J are TRBV5-8 and TRBJ2-5; the D gene is possibly TRBD2 (6 bases). The germline gives CDR1 SGHTS, CDR2 YDEGEE. The CDR3 runs 13 residues. The V end lost 4 bases, the J end lost 5 bases, and 12 bases lay between the germline ends. The CDR3 nucleotides are TGTGCCAGCAGCCCAACTAGCCTGGAGACCCAGTACTTC. Its translation is CASSPTSLETQYF.

V and J are TRBV7-9 and TRBJ2-5; D not certain. Trimming cost V 1 base and J 5 bases, with 11 bases left between them. CDR1 SEHNR and CDR2 FQNEAQ come from the germline V gene (reference sequence). This CDR3 is 14 amino acids long. The CDR3 reads CASSLVSQRETQYF. For the CDR3, the DNA is TGTGCCAGCAGCTTAGTTTCCCAAAGGGAGACCCAGTACTTC. Complete variable domain (other parts from reference TRBV7-9 and TRBJ2-5): DTGVSQNPRHKITKRGQNVTFRCDPISEHNRLYWYRQTLGQGPEFLTYFQNEAQLEKSRLLSDRFSAERPKGSFSTLEIQRTEQGDSAMYLCASSLVSQRETQYFGPGTRLLVL.

This rearrangement joins TRBV29-1 to TRBJ2-1; the match to TRBD2 covers 16 bases. V dropped 6 bases and J dropped 0; count of bases not matched to a gene: 8. CDR3 size: 18 residues. Germline-derived CDR1 and CDR2 are SQVTM and ANQGSEA. CDR3 sequence reads: CSVKGTSGRASSYNEQFF. DNA for the CDR3: TGCAGCGTCAAAGGGACTAGCGGGAGGGCGAGCTCCTACAATGAGCAGTTCTTC.

Regarding this clone: The junction departs from the called germline gene at one end, perhaps through a read error. The rearrangement links TRBV7-7 to TRBJ2-3, with 9 bases lining up with TRBD1. CDR1 and CDR2 (germline): SSHAT, FNYEAQ (reference sequence). There are 15 residues in the CDR3. Written as DNA, the CDR3 is TGTGCTAGCAGCTCCGGGACAGGGAGCACAGATACGCAGTATTTT. As protein: CASSSGTGSTDTQYF.

The chain recombines TRBV7-3 with TRBJ2-3; 9 nucleotides align to TRBD1. The CDR3 sequence is 13 residues long. Germline V gene data show CDR1 as SGHTA and CDR2 as FQGTGA. V dropped 5 bases and J dropped 6; count of bases not matched to a gene: 3. The CDR3 spells CASSHGTGDTQYF. The CDR3 DNA reads as TGTGCCAGCAGCCACGGGACAGGGGATACGCAGTATTTT.

This clone was seen at least ten times. The rearrangement joins TRBV28 to TRBJ2-7; D could derive from TRBD1 or TRBD2 (5 bases each). V gave up 6 bases and J gave up 3 bases, with 21 bases separating them. Germline CDR1 and CDR2: MDHEN and SYDVKM. The CDR3 spans 16 residues. The CDR3 reads CASSPTGWDGYYEQYF. The DNA of the CDR3 is TGTGCCAGCAGCCCCACGGGGTGGGACGGGTACTACGAGCAGTACTTC. Variable domain in full (rest from reference TRBV28 and TRBJ2-7): DVKVTQSSRYLVKRTGEKVFLECVQDMDHENMFWYRQDPGLGLRLIYFSYDVKMKEKGDIPEGYSVSREKKERFSLILESASTNQTSMYLCASSPTGWDGYYEQYFGPGTRLTVT.

The rearrangement joins TRBV5-6 to TRBJ1-1; 8 positions match TRBD1. V lost 0 bases, J lost 3 bases, and 4 bases stayed unmatched. CDR3 size: 15 residues. Germline loops: CDR1 SGHDT, CDR2 YYEEEE. The CDR3 loop is CASSLDQGADTEAFF. The CDR3 nucleotides read TGTGCCAGCAGCTTGGACCAGGGGGCCGACACTGAAGCTTTCTTT.

This chain connects TRBV10-2 to TRBJ1-1; TRBD1 matches 8 bases. Germline CDR1 and CDR2: WSHSY and SAAADI. The V segment lost 7 bases and the J segment 8 bases; nucleotides outside the gene matches: 15. This CDR3 has 15 residues. CDR3 in amino acids: CASTPSFGQGGEAFF. In DNA form, the CDR3 reads TGCGCCAGCACCCCCTCTTTCGGACAGGGAGGGGAAGCTTTCTTT.

This clone appeared many times. The chain has TRBV11-2 and TRBJ2-3; 11 bases agree with TRBD2. CDR3 length equals 16 residues. Trimming took 8 bases from V and 3 from J; bases not matched to a gene: 10. Per germline, CDR1 SGHAT and CDR2 FQNNGV. The CDR3 loop reads CASGASGGIWTDTQYF. In DNA, the CDR3 is TGTGCCAGCGGGGCTAGCGGGGGGATTTGGACAGATACGCAGTATTTT.

This chain links TRBV29-1 with TRBJ2-1; D is unresolved. This CDR3 region has 11 residues. V was shortened by 5 bases and J by 3 bases, with 5 bases between the two germline ends. From germline, CDR1 is SQVTM and CDR2 ANQGSEA. The CDR3 spells CSVTDYNEQFF. The CDR3, as DNA: TGCAGCGTTACAGACTACAATGAGCAGTTCTTC.

The J gene is TRBJ2-1, the V gene TRBV15; no firm D call. The V end lost 0 bases, the J end lost 8 bases, and 11 bases lay between the germline ends. This CDR3 region has 14 residues. Germline V gives CDR1 LNHNV, CDR2 YYDKDF (reference sequence). CDR3 protein: CATSRDRAAHEQFF. Here the CDR3 DNA reads TGTGCCACCAGCAGAGATCGGGCCGCTCATGAGCAGTTCTTC.

The chain couples TRBV7-3 to TRBJ2-3, with TRBD1 identical over 8 bases. V lost 0 bases, J lost 2 bases, and 1 base stayed unmatched. From germline, CDR1 is SGHTA and CDR2 FQGTGA. The CDR3 covers 15 residues. The chain's CDR3 is CASSLTGQVTDTQYF. Written as DNA, the CDR3 is TGTGCCAGCAGCTTAACGGGACAGGTCACAGATACGCAGTATTTT. Looking up the rest from reference TRBV7-3 and TRBJ2-3 gives the full variable domain: GAGVSQTPSNKVTEKGKYVELRCDPISGHTALYWYRQSLGQGPEFLIYFQGTGAADDSGLPNDRFFAVRPEGSVSTLKIQRTERGDSAVYLCASSLTGQVTDTQYFGPGTRLTVL.

This rearrangement joins TRBV19 to TRBJ1-5; TRBD1 might be the D (6 bases). V shed 4 bases and J shed 3 bases, with 7 bases lying between them. CDR1 is LNHDA and CDR2 is SQIVND in the germline V gene (reference sequence). The CDR3 has 13 amino acids. For the CDR3, the DNA is TGTGCCAGTAGTAGGGACAACAATCAGCCCCAGCATTTT. The encoded protein is CASSRDNNQPQHF.

This chain uses TRBV28 with TRBJ2-3, with D hard to call. The CDR3 covers 15 residues. Per the germline V gene, CDR1 is MDHEN and CDR2 is SYDVKM. Between the trimmed V and J ends, which lost 1 base and 0 bases, there was a span of 8 bases. The CDR3 loop is CASSLSPDSTDTQYF. The CDR3 DNA reads TGTGCCAGCAGTTTATCCCCCGACAGCACAGATACGCAGTATTTT.

V and J are TRBV7-2 and TRBJ2-1, with 7 positions matching TRBD2. The V gene's germline CDR1 is SGHTA and CDR2 FQGNSA. The J segment lost 9 bases and the V segment lost 2 bases, leaving 7 bases of the junction unmatched. This CDR3 is 14 amino acids long. This chain's CDR3 is CASSLRSTSLEQFF. The DNA of the CDR3 is TGTGCCAGCAGCTTACGCTCGACTAGCCTTGAGCAGTTCTTC.

V usage is TRBV7-9 and J usage is TRBJ1-4; unclear D gene. Trimming left V 2 bases short and J 5 bases short, with 12 bases between. The CDR3 spans 15 residues. Germline V CDR1 and CDR2: SEHNR, FQNEAQ (reference sequence). CDR3 residues: CASSLSGTRNEKLFF. Here the CDR3 DNA reads TGTGCCAGCAGCTTATCGGGCACCCGGAATGAAAAACTGTTTTTT.

This clone was counted once. The gene calls are TRBV5-1 and TRBJ2-5; D might be TRBD1 (5 bases). V lost 4 bases and J 0 bases, leaving 10 bases between the germline ends. The length of the CDR3 is 14 residues. The germline gives CDR1 SGHRS, CDR2 YFSETQ. This CDR3 is CASSVDSYQETQYF. CDR3 in DNA: TGCGCCAGCAGCGTTGACAGCTACCAAGAGACCCAGTACTTC.

The genes are TRBV5-6 and TRBJ1-2, with D hard to call. Trimming left V 0 bases short and J 8 bases short, with 11 bases between. The germline V gene encodes CDR1 SGHDT and CDR2 YYEEEE. This CDR3 region has 13 residues. The CDR3 DNA follows: TGTGCCAGCAGCTTGGCTCCACCTCGAGGCTACACCTTC. This sequence encodes CASSLAPPRGYTF.

This clone was observed at least ten times. The chain links TRBV13 to TRBJ1-2; 9 bases line up with TRBD1. The CDR3 length is 14 residues. Germline V gives CDR1 PRHDT, CDR2 FYEKMQ (reference sequence). After removal of 2 bases from V and 4 bases from J, the junction contained 2 bases not matched to a gene. The chain's CDR3 is CASSLKDRGYGYTF. The DNA of the CDR3 is TGTGCCAGCAGCTTAAAGGACAGGGGCTATGGCTACACCTTC.

V is TRBV10-2 and J is TRBJ2-3; a weak D match, TRBD2 (5 bases). The CDR3 runs 13 residues. Germline CDR1 reads WSHSY; CDR2 reads SAAADI. Trimming removed 2 bases at V and 5 bases at J, with 8 bases between. CDR3 nucleotide sequence: TGCGCCAGCAGTGAGACGACTAAAGATACGCAGTATTTT. This codes for CASSETTKDTQYF.

With respect to this clone: A much larger clone sits a single nucleotide away, making a read error possible. This same CDR3 is encoded by further DNA sequences in the sample. J is TRBJ2-1 and V is TRBV7-6; no firm D call. This CDR3 spans 12 amino acids. V shed 2 bases and J shed 4 bases, with 3 bases lying between them. Germline loops: CDR1 SGHVS, CDR2 FNYEAQ. The CDR3 bases are TGTGCCAGCAGCTTATCGTACAATGAGCAGTTCTTC. As protein: CASSLSYNEQFF.

The gene calls are TRBV9 and TRBJ2-1; TRBD2 aligns across 12 bases. Germline V gene data show CDR1 as SGDLS and CDR2 as YYNGEE. The CDR3 is 15 amino acids. V was pared by 4 bases and J by 2 bases, with 1 base of the junction left unmatched. The CDR3 protein is CASSPSGRAYNEQFF. The CDR3, as DNA: TGTGCCAGCAGCCCTAGCGGGAGGGCCTACAATGAGCAGTTCTTC. Full variable domain (missing parts from reference TRBV9 and TRBJ2-1): DSGVTQTPKHLITATGQRVTLRCSPRSGDLSVYWYQQSLDQGLQFLIQYYNGEERAKGNILERFSAQQFPDLHSELNLSSLELGDSALYFCASSPSGRAYNEQFFGPGTRLTVL.